The 20 T cell receptor beta chains listed next were all sequenced from one sample in a study of shared clonotypes between healthy human individuals. Sequencing was performed with immunoSEQ multiplex PCR; in TCRdb, only in-frame clones are kept and a portion is missing. The sample lists 550,000 to 850,000 clones, roughly two thirds occurring once. The specimen was memory CD4+ T cells sorted from blood. As for subset: CD45RA-negative fraction. All receptors come from a woman aged 30 to 39 in good health.

The V gene is TRBV10-2, the J gene TRBJ1-2, with D possibly matching TRBD1 (5 bases). V was shortened by 6 bases and J by 9 bases, with 14 bases between the two germline ends. The CDR3 runs 12 residues. The germline gives CDR1 WSHSY, CDR2 SAAADI. CDR3 bases: TGCGCCAGCAGCCCGAGCAGGGATCGCTACACCTTC. Translating it yields CASSPSRDRYTF.

This chain connects TRBV2 to TRBJ2-3, with D uncertain. From germline, CDR1 is SNHLY and CDR2 FYNNEI. The CDR3 loop spans 14 amino acids. Trimming left V 8 bases short and J 0 bases short, with 12 bases between. This CDR3 is CASSDKHSTDTQYF. The CDR3, as DNA: TGTGCCAGCTCAGATAAGCATAGCACAGATACGCAGTATTTT. The whole variable domain, filled in from reference TRBV2 and TRBJ2-3, reads EPEVTQTPSHQVTQMGQEVILRCVPISNHLYFYWYRQILGQKVEFLVSFYNNEISEKSEIFDDQFSVERPDGSNFTLKIRSTKLEDSAMYFCASSDKHSTDTQYFGPGTRLTVL.

This sequence joins TRBV6-5 and TRBJ2-7, with TRBD1 as a possible D gene (5 bases). The CDR3 sequence is 12 residues long. V lost 10 bases and J 4 bases, leaving 14 bases between the germline ends. CDR1 MNHEY and CDR2 SVGAGI come from the germline V gene. The CDR3 loop is CATETATYEQYF. In DNA form, the CDR3 reads TGTGCCACCGAGACAGCAACTTACGAGCAGTACTTC.

V and J are TRBV7-8 and TRBJ1-1, with D uncertain. The CDR3 runs to 15 residues. The germline gives CDR1 SGHVS, CDR2 FQNEAQ. The V end was cut by 0 bases, the J end by 1 base, with 9 bases between. CDR3 sequence (DNA): TGTGCCAGCAGCTTAGCGCGTACAACGAACACTGAAGCTTTCTTT. It yields the protein CASSLARTTNTEAFF.

This clone has only one observation. This sequence joins TRBV2 and TRBJ2-7; TRBD1 matches 7 bases. The CDR3 is 14 amino acids. With 6 bases clipped from V and 7 bases from J, the junction kept 12 bases outside the gene matches. CDR1 SNHLY and CDR2 FYNNEI come from the germline V gene. The CDR3 DNA reads TGTGCCAGCAGGCGAGGGGGCGCTCCTGGAGAGCAGTACTTC. Translation: CASRRGGAPGEQYF.

A few counts support this clone. This chain links TRBV5-6 with TRBJ2-1, with TRBD2 as a possible D gene (6 bases). Germline V gene data show CDR1 as SGHDT and CDR2 as YYEEEE. The germline V and J ends were trimmed by 4 bases and 3 bases, with 8 bases remaining between them. This CDR3 contains 13 residues. CDR3 amino acids: CASSRAGYNEQFF. The CDR3 DNA sequence: TGTGCCAGCAGCCGAGCGGGCTACAATGAGCAGTTCTTC. Looking up the rest from reference TRBV5-6 and TRBJ2-1 gives the full variable domain: DAGVTQSPTHLIKTRGQQVTLRCSPKSGHDTVSWYQQALGQGPQFIFQYYEEEERQRGNFPDRFSGHQFPNYSSELNVNALLLGDSALYLCASSRAGYNEQFFGPGTRLTVL.

The chain uses TRBV7-2 and TRBJ2-7; TRBD2 might be the D (6 bases). V was pared by 2 bases and J by 0 bases, with 14 bases between. Germline V CDR1 and CDR2: SGHTA, FQGNSA. The CDR3 sequence is 16 residues long. The CDR3 bases are TGTGCCAGCAGCTTATCCGTCGGGGGTAGCTCCTACGAGCAGTACTTC. It specifies CASSLSVGGSSYEQYF.

This sequence joins TRBV4-1 and TRBJ2-7; 16 bases line up with TRBD2. CDR1 is MGHRA, CDR2 YSYEKL, per germline. The CDR3 has 17 residues. With 1 base clipped from V and 3 bases from J, the junction kept 3 bases outside the gene matches. CDR3 nucleotide sequence: TGCGCCAGCAGCCAAGGAGGGACTAGCGGGAGGGGCTACGAGCAGTACTTC. This codes for CASSQGGTSGRGYEQYF.

The table lists this clone with a count of one. The genes are TRBV18 and TRBJ2-7; TRBD2 might be the D (6 bases). This CDR3 comprises 12 residues. The V end lost 3 bases, the J end lost 4 bases, and 7 bases lay between the germline ends. Germline loops: CDR1 KGHSH, CDR2 LQKENI. The chain's CDR3 is CASSPGLYEQYF. The DNA of the CDR3 is TGTGCCAGCTCACCGGGACTTTACGAGCAGTACTTC.

The chain employs TRBV19 and TRBJ2-7, with TRBD1 identical over 7 bases. This CDR3 has 15 amino acids. V was clipped by 3 bases and J by 0 bases; unmatched bases: 5. In germline, CDR1 is LNHDA, CDR2 SQIVND (reference sequence). CDR3 region: CASSIPGGASYEQYF. DNA of the CDR3: TGTGCCAGTAGTATTCCAGGGGGAGCCTCCTACGAGCAGTACTTC.

The chain carries TRBV7-6 and TRBJ2-2; no clear D. Trimming took 2 bases from V and 5 from J, leaving 9 bases between them. In germline, CDR1 is SGHVS, CDR2 FNYEAQ. This CDR3 is built from 14 residues. The CDR3 loop reads CASSLLVATGELFF. CDR3 nucleotides: TGTGCCAGCAGCTTACTGGTGGCAACCGGGGAGCTGTTTTTT.

V gene TRBV30 combines with J gene TRBJ2-7; D uncertain. V was trimmed by 5 bases and J by 6 bases, leaving 20 bases between them. CDR1 is GTSNPN, CDR2 SVGIG, per germline (reference sequence). The CDR3 runs to 14 residues. CDR3 nucleotide sequence: TGTGCCTGGGAGATAACCGGTAAAGCCAGCGAGCAGTACTTC. This encodes CAWEITGKASEQYF. Using reference TRBV30 and TRBJ2-7 for the parts outside the CDR3, the full variable domain is SQTIHQWPATLVQPVGSPLSLECTVEGTSNPNLYWYRQAAGRGLQLLFYSVGIGQISSEVPQNLSASRPQDRQFILSSKKLLLSDSGFYLCAWEITGKASEQYFGPGTRLTVT.

This chain joins TRBV6-1 and TRBJ1-1, with D unresolved. The CDR3 consists of 14 residues. Germline lookup yields CDR1 MNHNS and CDR2 SASEGT. V lost 6 bases and J 3 bases, leaving 14 bases between the germline ends. CDR3 region: CASSRSGLDTEAFF. DNA of the CDR3: TGTGCCAGCAGCCGTTCGGGCCTCGACACTGAAGCTTTCTTT.

This chain connects TRBV27 to TRBJ2-3; TRBD1 matches 7 bases. The CDR3 sequence is 16 residues long. V shed 4 bases and J 2 bases; nucleotides not matched to a gene: 9. Germline CDR1 and CDR2: MNHEY and SMNVEV (reference sequence). CDR3 amino acids: CASSSHGTDNTDTQYF. The CDR3 DNA reads as TGTGCCAGCAGTTCACACGGGACAGATAACACAGATACGCAGTATTTT.

This clone was seen only a few times. The V and J genes are TRBV7-9 and TRBJ1-2; D unresolved. The CDR3 spans 15 residues. The germline V gene has CDR1 SEHNR and CDR2 FQNEAQ (reference sequence). Trimming removed 2 bases at V and 5 bases at J, with 15 bases between. The CDR3 bases are TGTGCCAGCAGCTTAAACCAACCCGTGGCGTATGGCTACACCTTC. As protein: CASSLNQPVAYGYTF.

The chain links TRBV11-2 to TRBJ2-3, with D possibly matching TRBD1 (9 bases). Germline V lookup: CDR1 SGHAT, CDR2 FQNNGV. V lost 5 bases and J 1 base, leaving 19 bases between the germline ends. The CDR3 has 17 residues. The CDR3 DNA reads TGTGCCAGCAGCCGGGAGGGACAGGGCGTCGGCACAGATACGCAGTATTTT. It specifies CASSREGQGVGTDTQYF.

The chain recombines TRBV4-1 with TRBJ2-3; maybe TRBD1 (6 bases). There are 18 residues in the CDR3. Germline loops: CDR1 MGHRA, CDR2 YSYEKL. V was trimmed by 0 bases and J by 5 bases, leaving 21 bases between them. CDR3 loop: CASSQELRNREGRDTQYF. The CDR3 DNA reads TGCGCCAGCAGCCAAGAACTTAGGAACAGGGAAGGAAGAGATACGCAGTATTTT.

The rearrangement uses TRBV5-4 and TRBJ2-5; 11 nucleotides match TRBD2. Germline V lookup: CDR1 SGHNT, CDR2 YYREEE (reference sequence). The CDR3 sequence is 17 residues long. The trim removed 3 bases at V and 3 bases at J, leaving 10 bases unmatched. CDR3: CASSSFLAGGLEETQYF. The CDR3 DNA follows: TGTGCCAGCAGCTCCTTCTTAGCGGGAGGGCTTGAAGAGACCCAGTACTTC.

V is TRBV6-1 and J is TRBJ2-7; D is possibly TRBD1 (7 bases). Germline V CDR1 and CDR2: MNHNS, SASEGT. The CDR3 is 14 residues long. Trimming shortened V by 8 bases and J by 2 bases, and 16 bases separated the two germline ends. CDR3 residues: CASGGKTGTYEQYF. Here the CDR3 DNA reads TGTGCCAGCGGGGGGAAGACAGGGACCTACGAGCAGTACTTC.

V usage is TRBV29-1 and J usage is TRBJ1-2, with 11 nucleotides matching TRBD1. This CDR3 contains 16 residues. Losses at the gene ends were 6 bases for V and 3 bases for J; bases not matched to a gene: 12. CDR1 and CDR2 from the germline V gene are SQVTM and ANQGSEA. CDR3 in amino acids: CSVQRRDRGLDYGYTF. The DNA of the CDR3 is TGCAGCGTCCAACGCCGGGACAGGGGGTTGGACTATGGCTACACCTTC.